This entry is about one T cell receptor beta chain. Produced via immunoSEQ multiplex PCR; TCRdb's table is partial and in-frame only. The sample has about 270,000 clones; 80% to 95% are singletons. Between the trimmed V and J ends, which lost 0 bases and 8 bases, there was a span of 15 bases. In germline, CDR1 is MNHEY, CDR2 SVGAGI. The CDR3 contains 15 residues. This sample stems from a study of blood T cell repertoires in COVID-19. Sequenced material: PBMCs or T cells enriched from blood (not recorded which). The sequence derives from a middle-aged man who had been exposed to COVID-19. The chain combines TRBV6-5 with TRBJ2-3; D remains unclear. The CDR3 is CASSYSPTAHGTQYF. The CDR3, as DNA: TGTGCCAGCAGTTACTCCCCGACTGCGCATGGTACGCAGTATTTT.